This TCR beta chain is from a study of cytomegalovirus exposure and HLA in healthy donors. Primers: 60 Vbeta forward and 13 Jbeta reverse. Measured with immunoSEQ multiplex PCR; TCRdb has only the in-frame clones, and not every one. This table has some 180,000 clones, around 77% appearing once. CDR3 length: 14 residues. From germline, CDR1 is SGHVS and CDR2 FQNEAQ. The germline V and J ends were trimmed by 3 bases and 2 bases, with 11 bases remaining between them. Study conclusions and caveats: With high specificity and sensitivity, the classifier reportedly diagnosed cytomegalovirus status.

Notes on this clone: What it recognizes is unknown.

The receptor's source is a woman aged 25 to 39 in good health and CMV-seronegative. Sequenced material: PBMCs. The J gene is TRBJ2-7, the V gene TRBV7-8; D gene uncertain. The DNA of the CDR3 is TGTGCCAGCAGCTTTGTAGCCCTGCCCTACGAGCAGTACTTC. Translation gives CASSFVALPYEQYF.